The clone carrying this T cell receptor (beta chain) was detected many times. What it binds is unknown. This sample is part of a study of T cells after yellow fever vaccination. Study-wide background: Those fractions that held only low numbers of cells were prepared using the SMART-Seq v4 Ultra Low Input RNA kit.

Findings of the study overall: The study re-detected most primary-vaccination clones after the booster (roughly 95% CD4, just over 85% CD8).

MiXCR, run by TCRdb on the 5' RACE reads, gives a single entry per CDR3 protein. The sample holds about 250,000 distinct CDR3 sequences; 3.6% are singletons and the top ten take 15% to 20%. The V gene end was trimmed by 3 bases and the J gene end by 8 bases; junction bases not matched to a gene: 7. The CDR3 loop spans 14 amino acids. Germline lookup yields CDR1 KGHSH and CDR2 LQKENI. The chain couples TRBV18 to TRBJ1-1; 9 nucleotides agree with TRBD1. Sequenced material: PBMCs, taken 15 days after the yellow fever booster vaccination. This TCR was recovered from a man in his late teens or twenties who received the YFV17D yellow fever vaccine. In nucleotides, the CDR3 is TGTGCCAGCTCACCGCGACAGGGGGAAAGAGAAGCTTTCTTT. This encodes CASSPRQGEREAFF.